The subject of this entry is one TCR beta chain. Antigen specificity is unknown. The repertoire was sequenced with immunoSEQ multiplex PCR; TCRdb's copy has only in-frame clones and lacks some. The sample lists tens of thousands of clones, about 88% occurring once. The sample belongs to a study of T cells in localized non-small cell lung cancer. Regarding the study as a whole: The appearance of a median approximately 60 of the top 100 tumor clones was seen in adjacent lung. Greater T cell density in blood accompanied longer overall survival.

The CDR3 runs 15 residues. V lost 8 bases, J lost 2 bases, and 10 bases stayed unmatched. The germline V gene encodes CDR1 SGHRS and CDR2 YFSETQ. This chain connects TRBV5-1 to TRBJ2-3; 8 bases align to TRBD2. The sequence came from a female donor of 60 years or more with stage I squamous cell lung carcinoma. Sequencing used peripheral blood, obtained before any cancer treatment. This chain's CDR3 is CASKDREGVTDTQYF. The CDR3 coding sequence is TGCGCCAGTAAAGATCGGGAGGGCGTCACAGATACGCAGTATTTT.